In its sample, the clone carrying this TCR beta chain was seen once. The germline V gene has CDR1 SGHKS and CDR2 YYEKEE (reference sequence). The CDR3 is made up of 12 amino acids. Trimming stripped 4 bases from V and 7 bases from J, with 9 bases between. Profiling relied on immunoSEQ multiplex PCR, and the TCRdb table lists in-frame clones only, not all of them. The sample includes around 13,000 clones, approximately 80% seen only once; the top ten take 20% to 25%. This sample was included in a study of blood T cell repertoires in COVID-19. The chain links TRBV5-5 to TRBJ2-1; D remains ambiguous. The sequence was obtained from a man aged 35-49 years with active or convalescent COVID-19. Sequencing used peripheral blood. CDR3 region: CASSLYTNEQFF. CDR3 coding DNA: TGTGCCAGCAGCCTGTATACTAATGAGCAGTTCTTC.